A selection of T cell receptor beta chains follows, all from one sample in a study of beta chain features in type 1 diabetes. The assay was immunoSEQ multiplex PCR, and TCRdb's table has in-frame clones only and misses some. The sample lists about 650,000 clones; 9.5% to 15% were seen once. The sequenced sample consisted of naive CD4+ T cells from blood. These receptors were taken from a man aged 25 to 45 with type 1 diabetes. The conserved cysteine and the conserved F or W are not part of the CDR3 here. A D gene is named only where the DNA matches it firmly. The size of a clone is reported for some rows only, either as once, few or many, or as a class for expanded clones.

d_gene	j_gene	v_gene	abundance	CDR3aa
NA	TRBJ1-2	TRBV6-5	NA	ASSHEYRENYGYT
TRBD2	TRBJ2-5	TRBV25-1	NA	ASRTSGFEQTQY
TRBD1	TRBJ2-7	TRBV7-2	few	ASSPPDRAGEQY
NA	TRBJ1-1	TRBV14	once	ASSQVGGLNTEAF
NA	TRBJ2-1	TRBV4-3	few	ASSQDWSYSYNEQF
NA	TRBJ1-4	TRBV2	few	ASNKGPEKLF
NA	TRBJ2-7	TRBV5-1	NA	ASSLGDINYEQY
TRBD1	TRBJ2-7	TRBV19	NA	ASSIETSTGSYEQY
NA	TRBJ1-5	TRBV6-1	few	ASSEGSYSNQPQH
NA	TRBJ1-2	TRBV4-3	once	ASSQGSAPVGGGYT
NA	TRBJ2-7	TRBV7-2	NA	ASSLEQLSSYEQY
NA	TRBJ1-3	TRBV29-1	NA	SVGGTGNTIY
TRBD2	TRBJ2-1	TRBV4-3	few	ASSQVSGARSSYNEQF
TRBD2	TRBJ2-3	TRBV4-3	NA	ASSLQTSSNTDTQY
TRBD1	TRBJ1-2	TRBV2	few	ASSVGTAISGGYT
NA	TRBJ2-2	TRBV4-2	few	ASSQEPGNTGELF
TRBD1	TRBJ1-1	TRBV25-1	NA	ASSARQGATEAF
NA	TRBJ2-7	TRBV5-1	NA	ASSSDLNSYEQY
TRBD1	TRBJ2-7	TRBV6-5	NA	ASSAIGQGAYEQY
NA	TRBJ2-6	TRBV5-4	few	ASSLQMAAGANVLT
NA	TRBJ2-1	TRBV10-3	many	AISESGEQF
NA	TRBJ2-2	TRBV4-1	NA	ASSLAGGSANTGELF
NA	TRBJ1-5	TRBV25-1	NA	ASSDGRSSNSNQPQH
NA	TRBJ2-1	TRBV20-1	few	SARAGEEQF
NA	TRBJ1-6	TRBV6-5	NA	ASSPPGSPLH
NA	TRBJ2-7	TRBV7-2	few	ASSLEGPAVEQY
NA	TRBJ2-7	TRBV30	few	AWSGPSYEQY
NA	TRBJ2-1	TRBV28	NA	ASSPSVGSYNEQF
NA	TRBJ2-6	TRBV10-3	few	AITQPGANVLT
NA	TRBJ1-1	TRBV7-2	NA	ASTPPLGKNTEAF
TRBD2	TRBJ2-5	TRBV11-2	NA	ASSSTGTRRETQY
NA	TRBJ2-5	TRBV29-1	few	SAEPFGRGETQY
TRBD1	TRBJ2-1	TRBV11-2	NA	ASSLTGGINEQF
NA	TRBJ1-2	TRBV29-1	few	SVEGNRRTGYT
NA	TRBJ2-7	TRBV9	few	ASSVGSSTESHEQY
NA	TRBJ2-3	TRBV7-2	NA	ASSPPVQASTDTQY
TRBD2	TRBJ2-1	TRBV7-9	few	ASSLYHRTSGFYNEQF
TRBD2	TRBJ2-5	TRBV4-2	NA	ASSQAAGGPYQETQY
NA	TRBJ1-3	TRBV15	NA	ATSRESGHSGNTIY
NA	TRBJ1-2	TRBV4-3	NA	ASSQVSGHLLYGYT
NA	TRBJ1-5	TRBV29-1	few	SVSQGNQPQH
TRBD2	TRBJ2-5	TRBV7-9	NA	ASSLSGLVSETQY
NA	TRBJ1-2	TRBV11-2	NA	ASSPDRNYGYT
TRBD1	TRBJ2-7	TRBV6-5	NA	ASRDRDRGYEQY
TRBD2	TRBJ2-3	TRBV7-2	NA	ASSRTSGGVRQPDTQY
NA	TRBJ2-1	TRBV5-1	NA	GSSRDNEQF
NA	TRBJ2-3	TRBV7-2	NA	ASSPNLADTQY
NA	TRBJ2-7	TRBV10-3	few	AISGREEFEQY
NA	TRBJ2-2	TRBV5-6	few	ASSLVKNTGELF
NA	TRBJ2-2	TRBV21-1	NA	ASSLRRAQDTGELF
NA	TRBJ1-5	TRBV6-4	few	ASSETYENQPQH
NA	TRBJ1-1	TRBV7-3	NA	ASSLVGPLNTEAF
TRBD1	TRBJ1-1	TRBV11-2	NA	ASSARTGVENTEAF